This T cell receptor beta chain was sequenced in a study of CD8 T cells in ankylosing spondylitis (dated by TCRdb to 2016 to 2017). Concerning the study at large: The study profiled T cell receptor beta repertoires in healthy donors and ankylosing spondylitis patients to find disease-linked TCR variants. In total, the full study cohort was made up of some 100 healthy donors and approximately 27 ankylosing spondylitis patients. Peripheral blood was sampled, and synovial fluid was additionally collected from ankylosing spondylitis patients.

The paper's findings and limits, for the study overall: A CD8+ phenotype was shown by the disease-linked clones, which were found at relatively low frequencies in peripheral blood. A TCR beta motif made up of several highly homologous amino acid variants appeared to be characteristic of blood from ankylosing spondylitis patients. According to the report, matched synovial fluid samples from ankylosing spondylitis patients were significantly enriched for the disease-linked clones. Some motif variants were previously reported in synovial fluid and blood of reactive arthritis patients, suggesting common disease-initiation mechanisms.

Looking up the germline V gene yields CDR1 SGHDN and CDR2 FVKESK. The trim is 2 bases for V and 2 bases for J, with a gap of 12 bases between the germline ends. The CDR3 runs 16 amino acids, cysteine and phenylalanine included. The sequence is cut down to CDR3 DNA, 48 bases in frame from base 1. TCRdb records Illumina HiSeq 2500 as the sequencer. Quantitative 5'-RACE with molecular barcodes was the method used to prepare the TCR beta libraries. Under the source paper's analysis protocol: A new computational method, built on a probabilistic model of VDJ rearrangement, was used to identify disease-linked TCR variants. TCRdb's own reprocessing of the public reads used fastp at Q25 and MiXCR and kept productive beta chains. For every CDR3 protein sequence, its rows merge into one entry that carries the most common genes and DNA. These V and J calls originate from TCRdb's pipeline instead of the authors' own analysis. The sample table contains some 150,000 distinct CDR3 sequences; only one count was recorded for approximately 10% of them. The ten largest account for 3.5% to 5% of the sample.

At least ten counts were recorded for this clonotype. Its antigen is unknown. No base qualities exist here, and no much larger clone lies one base off it. This sequence originates from a female donor with ankylosing spondylitis or in good health (not recorded which). The material sequenced was blood, either unsorted or a sorted T cell fraction (not recorded which). This chain joins TRBV14 to TRBJ2-2; the D gene is not confidently resolved. The CDR3 amino acid sequence is: CASSQKRLSNTGELFF. The DNA sequence reads TGTGCCAGCAGCCAAAAGCGACTTTCCAACACCGGGGAGCTGTTTTTT.